This T cell receptor beta chain was sequenced in a study of control samples from healthy donors and cancer patients. The CDR3 is 15 amino acids. CDR1 is LNHNV, CDR2 YYDKDF, per germline (reference sequence). J was trimmed by 2 bases and V by 0 bases; bases with no gene match: 2. Some clones are missing from TCRdb's copy, which holds only in-frame ones; the method was immunoSEQ multiplex PCR. The table has roughly 450,000 clones, over 75% seen once. Sequencing used PBMCs. This sequence originates from a man in his forties with head and neck cancer. This chain connects TRBV15 to TRBJ2-7; the match to TRBD2 covers 9 bases. Here the CDR3 DNA reads TGTGCCACCAGCAGAGACGGCGGGAGGGCCTACGAGCAGTACTTC. Amino acid sequence: CATSRDGGRAYEQYF.